Listed below are T cell receptor beta chains from one sample, sequenced in a study of T cell repertoires in cytomegalovirus infection. TCRdb re-called the reads through MiXCR, storing one row per CDR3 protein. Of 700,000 to 950,000 distinct CDR3 sequences in the sample, over 25% were seen once. The antigens these receptors bind are not known. Sequences were derived from cultured CD8+ T cells from PBMCs, sampled from culture after CMV antigen stimulation. The receptors were sampled from a human donor in good health (CMV status not recorded). Some clones in this sample may be carry-over from other donors' samples. CDR3s include the opening cysteine and the closing phenylalanine or tryptophan. Each record gives: clone size, J gene, V gene, D gene, CDR3 DNA, CDR3 protein. A D gene is named only where the DNA matches it firmly. Clone size is shown for a subset of rows, as once, few, many or a class of expanded clone.

few TRBJ1-1 TRBV7-9 - TGTGCCAGCAGCATCCGGGGACGGATGAACACTGAAGCTTTCTTT CASSIRGRMNTEAFF
few TRBJ1-6 TRBV7-9 - TGTGCCAGCAGACAGCCGGGGCAAGGGAATTCACCCCTCCACTTT CASRQPGQGNSPLHF
- TRBJ1-1 TRBV25-1 TRBD1 TGTGCCAGCAGTGATACCGGGACAGATATGAACACTGAAGCTTTCTTT CASSDTGTDMNTEAFF
- TRBJ1-3 TRBV5-5 TRBD1 TGTGCCAGCAGCTTGGACCCCGTTTCGTTGACAGGGGGAAACACCATATATTTT CASSLDPVSLTGGNTIYF
- TRBJ2-1 TRBV19 TRBD1 TGTGCCAGCACTGGACAGGGTTCCGACAATGAGCAGTTCTTC CASTGQGSDNEQFF
- TRBJ1-4 TRBV13 - TGTGCCAGCAGCTCCCGAGATTTACCAGAAAATGAAAAACTGTTTTTT CASSSRDLPENEKLFF
few TRBJ2-4 TRBV15 - TGTGCCACCAAGCCTCGGTTCCCCCAAAACATTCAGTACTTC CATKPRFPQNIQYF
many TRBJ1-1 TRBV12-3/TRBV12-4 - TGTGCCAGCAGTTCCCCCGATGGGGCCTACTTGAACACTGAAGCTTTCTTT CASSSPDGAYLNTEAFF
few TRBJ2-7 TRBV9 TRBD1 TGTGCCAGCAGCACATCCGGGACAGGCGCAACAAACCCCTACGAGCAGTACTTC CASSTSGTGATNPYEQYF
- TRBJ2-3 TRBV7-9 - TGTGCCAGCAGCTCCCTCGGGCAGGGGATTGCAGATACGCAGTATTTT CASSSLGQGIADTQYF
- TRBJ1-1 TRBV24-1 TRBD1 TGTGCCACCAGTGATGGGGACAGGGCTGAAGCTTTCTTT CATSDGDRAEAFF
- TRBJ2-5 TRBV4-1 - TGCGCCAGCAGCCAAGGAAGAAATCAAGAGACCCAGTACTTC CASSQGRNQETQYF
- TRBJ1-1 TRBV14 - TGTGCCAGCAGCCAAGATCGACGGACTGAAGCTTTCTTT CASSQDRRTEAFF
- TRBJ1-2 TRBV4-2 - TGTGCCAGCAGCCATACTACTAACTATGGCTACACCTTC CASSHTTNYGYTF
many TRBJ2-5 TRBV7-2 - TGTGCCAGCAGCTTCGCTCTCGAAGTCGAGACCCAGTACTTC CASSFALEVETQYF
few TRBJ2-1 TRBV6-1 - TGTGCCAGCAGCCCGATCGGAGGCGAGCAGTTCTTC CASSPIGGEQFF
many TRBJ2-3 TRBV27 - TGTGCCAGCAGACGAGGCACAGATACGCAGTATTTT CASRRGTDTQYF
- TRBJ2-2 TRBV28 - TGTGCCAGCAGTTCCCCCCGGAAGGTGGGTCGTTATCCGGTACCGAACACCGGGGAGCTGTTTTTT CASSSPRKVGRYPVPNTGELFF
- TRBJ1-5 TRBV7-3 - TGTGCCAACAGCAACACAGGGTCGCGGCAGCCCCAGCATTTT CANSNTGSRQPQHF
many TRBJ2-7 TRBV27 TRBD1 TGTGCCAGCAGCTTAGCAGGGGGCTACGAGCAGTACTTC CASSLAGGYEQYF
- TRBJ2-1 TRBV7-8 - TGTGCCAGCAGCGACAACCCCGGGAGCCTCGAGCAGCTCTTC CASSDNPGSLEQLF
few TRBJ2-3 TRBV27 - TGTGCCAGCAGTTTAACCGCAGGGTTGAGAGATACGCAGTATTTT CASSLTAGLRDTQYF
- TRBJ1-5 TRBV19 TRBD1 TGTGCCAGTAGTAATGGGACAGTCCTTAATCAGCCCCAGCATTTT CASSNGTVLNQPQHF
- TRBJ2-1 TRBV7-4 - TGTGCCAGCGCCCAGGGCGGAACTCCCTACAATGAGCAGTTCTTC CASAQGGTPYNEQFF
- TRBJ2-1 TRBV27 TRBD2 TGTGCCAGCAGAAGCGGCGGGGGGCCAGGGAATGAGCAGTTCTTC CASRSGGGPGNEQFF
- TRBJ1-2 TRBV6-2/TRBV6-3 - TGTGCCAACAGGAGGACCTACGAGTATGGCTACACCTTC CANRRTYEYGYTF
many TRBJ2-1 TRBV6-2/TRBV6-3 - TGTGCCAGCAGTTACTCGGTGGCAGGGGGGTACAATGAGCAGTTCTTC CASSYSVAGGYNEQFF
many TRBJ2-5 TRBV4-1 - TGCGCCAGCAGCACCGGGACACTGGCGGCAGAGACCCAGTACTTC CASSTGTLAAETQYF
- TRBJ1-3 TRBV27 TRBD1 TGTGCCAGCAGTCCACGGGGGGGCCAGGGGGCGCGGGGGGCTCCCGAAAACACCATATATTTT CASSPRGGQGARGAPENTIYF
few TRBJ2-3 TRBV6-5 - TGTGCCAGCAGTTACTCAATCATGGGTGGTTACACAGATACGCAGTATTTT CASSYSIMGGYTDTQYF
many TRBJ1-6 TRBV6-2/TRBV6-3 TRBD1 TGTGCCAGCAAAATTCGTCGGGACAGCTATTCACCCCTCCACTTT CASKIRRDSYSPLHF
- TRBJ1-4 TRBV18 - TGTGCCAGCTCACCACAGGGGTTAGGAGAAAAACTGTTTTTT CASSPQGLGEKLFF
- TRBJ1-2 TRBV9 - TGTGCCAGCAGCGTAGAATCTGATTACCCCGGGTTCTATGGCTACACCTTC CASSVESDYPGFYGYTF
- TRBJ1-5 TRBV6-1 - TGTGCCAGCAGCCCCCGTCCATATCAGCCCCAGCATTTT CASSPRPYQPQHF
many TRBJ2-1 TRBV7-2 - TGTGCCAGCAGCTTGACCGAGACTGCTAGCTCCTACAATGAGCAGTTCTTC CASSLTETASSYNEQFF
- TRBJ2-7 TRBV5-4 - TGTGCCAGCAGCTTGGCAGGGGGGCTTGGGTCCTACGAGCAGTACTTC CASSLAGGLGSYEQYF
- TRBJ2-5 TRBV28 - TGTGCCAGCAGTTTTCGGACAGACCAAGAGACCCAGTACTTC CASSFRTDQETQYF
- TRBJ1-6 TRBV7-6 - TGTGCCAGCAGCTTACAGGGTAGGGGAAATTCACCCCTCCACTTT CASSLQGRGNSPLHF
few TRBJ2-2 TRBV6-5 - TGTGCCAGCAGTTACTCGAGAGGGAGAACCGGGGAGCTGTTTTTT CASSYSRGRTGELFF
- TRBJ1-4 TRBV12-3/TRBV12-4 - TGTGCCAGCAGGGGCGGACATGAAAAACTGTTTTTT CASRGGHEKLFF
- TRBJ1-1 TRBV28 - TGTGCCAGCAGTTTAAGGTCGAGGTTGAACACTGAAGCTTTCTTT CASSLRSRLNTEAFF
few TRBJ1-2 TRBV19 - TGTGCCACCGAGGGGCGGGAGAATAACTATGGCTACACCTTC CATEGRENNYGYTF
many TRBJ2-3 TRBV7-6 - TGTGCCAGCAGCTACGCAGCCGGTAGGACAGATACGCAGTATTTT CASSYAAGRTDTQYF
- TRBJ2-7 TRBV10-2 - TGCGCCAGCAGCCGGGACACCTTCTACGAGCAGTACTTC CASSRDTFYEQYF
- TRBJ2-1 TRBV7-9 - TGTGTCAGCAGCTTAGAGGCGTCCGGGGGGCCTTCGCGCCCTCTCTCCTACAATGAGCAGTTCTTC CVSSLEASGGPSRPLSYNEQFF